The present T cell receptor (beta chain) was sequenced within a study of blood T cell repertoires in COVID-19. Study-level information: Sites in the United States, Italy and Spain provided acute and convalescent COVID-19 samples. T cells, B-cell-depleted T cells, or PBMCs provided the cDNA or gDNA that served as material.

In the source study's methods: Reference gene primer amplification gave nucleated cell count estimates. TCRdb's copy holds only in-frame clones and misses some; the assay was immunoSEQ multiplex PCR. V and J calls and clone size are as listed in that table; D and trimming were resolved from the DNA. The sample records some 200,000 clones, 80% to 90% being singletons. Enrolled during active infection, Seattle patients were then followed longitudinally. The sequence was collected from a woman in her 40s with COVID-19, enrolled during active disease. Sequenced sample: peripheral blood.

The CDR3 nucleotides are TGTGCCAGCAGAGAGAACAGGATCTATGGCTACACCTTC. Translation gives CASRENRIYGYTF. This sequence joins TRBV6-6 and TRBJ1-2, with a weak D call TRBD1 (5 bases). Germline CDR1 MNHNY, CDR2 SVGAGI (reference sequence). V was trimmed by 6 bases and J by 4 bases, leaving 12 bases between them. This CDR3 has 13 amino acids.